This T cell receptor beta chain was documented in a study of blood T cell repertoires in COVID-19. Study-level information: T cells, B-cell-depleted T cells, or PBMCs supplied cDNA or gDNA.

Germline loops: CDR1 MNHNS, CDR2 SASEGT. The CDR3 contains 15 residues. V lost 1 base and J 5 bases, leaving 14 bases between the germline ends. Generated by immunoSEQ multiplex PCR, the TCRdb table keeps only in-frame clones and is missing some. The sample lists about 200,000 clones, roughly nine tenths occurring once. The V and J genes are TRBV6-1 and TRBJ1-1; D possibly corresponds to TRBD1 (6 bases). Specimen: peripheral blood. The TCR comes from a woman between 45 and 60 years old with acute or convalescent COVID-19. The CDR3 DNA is TGTGCCAGCAGTGAAGGCGGGGGGCTAGGGACTGAAGCTTTCTTT. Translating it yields CASSEGGGLGTEAFF.